Below are 14 T cell receptor beta chains sequenced from a single sample in a study of CD8 T cells in Susac syndrome. With random hexamers, 0.5 to 1 ug RNA was reverse transcribed. Via MiXCR, TCRdb re-called the immunoSEQ multiplex PCR reads, giving one row per CDR3 protein. The sample yields 71,000 or so distinct CDR3 sequences, approximately 93% seen once. The specimen sequenced was CD4+ T cells from PBMCs. Receptors originate from a human donor with Susac syndrome.

This clonotype was recorded once. This chain links TRBV7-2 with TRBJ2-5, with D perhaps TRBD2 (6 bases). Trimming stripped 1 base from V and 4 bases from J, with 7 bases between. This CDR3 has 13 amino acids. CDR1 SGHTA and CDR2 FQGNSA come from the germline V gene. The CDR3 region has the DNA TGTGCCAGCAGCTTAGTCGGGGGAGAGACCCAGTACTTC. This codes for CASSLVGGETQYF.

The gene calls are TRBV6-2 or TRBV6-3 and TRBJ2-4, with TRBD1 matching over 8 bases. Germline CDR1 and CDR2: MNHEY and SVGEGT. The CDR3 is 17 amino acids. Germline trimming cut 6 bases from V and 0 bases from J; bases unmatched to any gene: 10. CDR3 nucleotides: TGTGCCAGCAGGAACCCAGGACAGGGCCTAGCCAAAAACATTCAGTACTTC. Translating it yields CASRNPGQGLAKNIQYF.

The rearrangement uses TRBV12-3 or TRBV12-4 and TRBJ1-5; no definite D call. This CDR3 comprises 14 residues. V lost 5 bases and J 3 bases, leaving 11 bases between the germline ends. The CDR3 region is CASSPTGYNQPQHF. In nucleotides, the CDR3 is TGTGCCAGCAGTCCCACTGGATACAATCAGCCCCAGCATTTT.

The rearrangement joins TRBV5-1 to TRBJ1-2; 7 bases are shared with TRBD1. This CDR3 has 14 amino acids. Germline-derived CDR1 and CDR2 are SGHRS and YFSETQ. The junction had 8 bases not matched to a gene; V was cut back by 4 bases and J by 5 bases. For the CDR3, the DNA is TGCGCCAGCAGCCTCAGGGGGAGAAGTTATGGCTACACCTTC. Translated, it gives CASSLRGRSYGYTF.

The chain couples TRBV10-3 to TRBJ2-4; D is possibly TRBD1 or TRBD2 (6 bases each). V lost 3 bases and J 7 bases, leaving 13 bases between the germline ends. The CDR3 loop spans 14 amino acids. Germline values: CDR1 ENHRY, CDR2 SYGVKD. The CDR3 region is CAISDGGGPNIQYF. The CDR3 DNA is TGTGCCATCAGTGACGGGGGCGGTCCGAACATTCAGTACTTC.

CDR3 nucleotide sequence: TGTGCCAGCAGCCGTAAGACGACTAGCGATCACTCAGATACGCAGTATTTT. It specifies CASSRKTTSDHSDTQYF. The gene calls are TRBV14 and TRBJ2-3, with 8 bases identical to TRBD2. Germline V lookup: CDR1 SGHDN, CDR2 FVKESK. Trimming at V came to 4 bases and at J to 4 bases, leaving 13 bases not matched to a gene. The CDR3 has 17 amino acids.

CDR3 loop: CSERGSSGELDEQYF. The CDR3 coding sequence is TGCAGTGAGAGGGGATCTAGCGGGGAGTTGGACGAGCAGTACTTC. This chain links TRBV20-1 with TRBJ2-7, with 9 bases that match TRBD2. Germline trimming cut 7 bases from V and 5 bases from J; bases unmatched to any gene: 15. Germline CDR1 is DFQATT and CDR2 is SNEGSKA (reference sequence). CDR3 length: 15 amino acids.

This CDR3 is CASSNYGPPNTEAFF. The CDR3 DNA reads TGTGCCAGTAGTAATTACGGGCCTCCGAACACTGAAGCTTTCTTT. The chain joins TRBV19 to TRBJ1-1; no reliable D call. Between the trimmed V and J ends, which lost 4 bases and 1 base, there was a span of 13 bases. Germline values: CDR1 LNHDA, CDR2 SQIVND (reference sequence). CDR3 length: 15 residues. Full variable domain (missing parts from reference TRBV19 and TRBJ1-1): DGGITQSPKYLFRKEGQNVTLSCEQNLNHDAMYWYRQDPGQGLRLIYYSQIVNDFQKGDIAEGYSVSREKKESFPLTVTSAQKNPTAFYLCASSNYGPPNTEAFFGQGTRLTVV.

The rearrangement uses TRBV2 and TRBJ2-2, with a tentative D call TRBD1 (6 bases). The CDR3 has 14 amino acids. Germline V gene lookup returns CDR1 SNHLY and CDR2 FYNNEI. Trimming left V 7 bases short and J 6 bases short, with 15 bases between. In DNA form, the CDR3 reads TGTGCCAGCACCGGAACAACAGGGCCCGGGGAGCTGTTTTTT. Its protein product is CASTGTTGPGELFF.

The gene calls are TRBV20-1 and TRBJ1-2; D is unclear. Germline CDR1 and CDR2: DFQATT and SNEGSKA (reference sequence). V was cut by 3 bases and J by 7 bases, with 12 bases left in between. CDR3 size: 12 residues. In nucleotides, the CDR3 is TGCAGTGCTAGTCCCCCTCAGGCTGGCTACACCTTC. The encoded protein is CSASPPQAGYTF.

This chain joins TRBV12-3 or TRBV12-4 and TRBJ1-2, with D perhaps matching TRBD1 (5 bases). Trimming removed 5 bases from V and 2 bases from J, with 9 bases in between. The CDR3 is 13 amino acids. The CDR3 region is CASSPGGNYGYTF. The CDR3 DNA follows: TGTGCCAGCAGTCCTGGGGGAAACTATGGCTACACCTTC.

This rearrangement joins TRBV6-5 to TRBJ1-1; 12 bases match TRBD1. Per the germline V gene, CDR1 is MNHEY and CDR2 is SVGAGI. This CDR3 has 17 residues. V gave up 2 bases and J gave up 0 bases; unmatched junction bases: 4. The CDR3 region has the DNA TGTGCCAGCAGTTACGTAGGGACAGGGGGCATGAACACTGAAGCTTTCTTT. Protein: CASSYVGTGGMNTEAFF.

The chain combines TRBV7-8 with TRBJ1-5, with D possibly being TRBD1 (6 bases). Looked up from germline, CDR1 is SGHVS and CDR2 is FQNEAQ. Between the trimmed V and J ends, which lost 3 bases and 0 bases, there was a span of 21 bases. The CDR3 totals 19 residues. The CDR3 nucleotides are TGTGCCAGCAGCTTCCAGACGGGACACGGATGGACTAGCAATCAGCCCCAGCATTTT. It codes for CASSFQTGHGWTSNQPQHF.

The V call is TRBV5-1, the J call TRBJ2-5, with 8 bases matching TRBD2. The germline V gene encodes CDR1 SGHRS and CDR2 YFSETQ. Unmatched junction bases numbered 5, after V lost 1 base and J lost 3 bases. The CDR3 sequence is 15 residues long. The CDR3 protein is CASSLSGGAEETQYF. In DNA, the CDR3 is TGCGCCAGCAGCTTGTCCGGGGGGGCCGAAGAGACCCAGTACTTC. Full variable domain (rest looked up from reference TRBV5-1 and TRBJ2-5): KAGVTQTPRYLIKTRGQQVTLSCSPISGHRSVSWYQQTPGQGLQFLFEYFSETQRNKGNFPGRFSGRQFSNSRSEMNVSTLELGDSALYLCASSLSGGAEETQYFGPGTRLLVL.